This TCR beta chain was recorded in a study of blood T cell repertoires in COVID-19. Across the study: Spain, Italy and the United States supplied samples that represented acute and convalescent COVID-19. PBMCs, B-cell-depleted T cells, or T cells provided the cDNA or gDNA that made up the material.

Repertoires were generated with immunoSEQ multiplex PCR, while TCRdb's copy carries only in-frame clones and drops some. The data contain over 100,000 clones, roughly three quarters of them seen just once; the ten biggest clones take up approximately 2%. V was pared by 2 bases and J by 16 bases, with 18 bases between. This CDR3 comprises 14 residues. Germline CDR1 and CDR2: SGHAT and FQNNGV. The source of this sequence is a woman in her 70s with acute or convalescent COVID-19. The chain employs TRBV11-2 and TRBJ1-6; D possibly corresponds to TRBD1 (5 bases). The sample taken for sequencing was peripheral blood. CDR3 protein: CASSLIRGARRLHF. In DNA form, the CDR3 reads TGTGCCAGCAGCTTAATAAGGGGTGCCCGGCGGCTCCACTTT.